Listed here are 21 T cell receptor beta chains from one sample, sequenced in a study of blood T cell repertoires in COVID-19. Produced via immunoSEQ multiplex PCR; TCRdb's table is partial and in-frame only. The sample has roughly 220,000 clones, 80% to 90% seen once; the top ten hold around 7.2%. The sample taken for sequencing was peripheral blood. Source of these receptors: a woman aged 80 or over with COVID-19, enrolled during active disease.

Only a few counts were recorded for this clone. The chain employs TRBV30 and TRBJ1-6; D not resolved. Germline CDR1 and CDR2: GTSNPN and SVGIG (reference sequence). The V end was cut by 0 bases, the J end by 4 bases, with 7 bases between. CDR3 length: 14 amino acids. CDR3 loop: CAWSVEQYNSPLHF. CDR3 in DNA: TGTGCCTGGAGTGTAGAACAGTATAATTCACCCCTCCACTTT.

The CDR3 sequence: CASSPQLAGGFEQFF. The DNA for the CDR3 is TGCGCCAGCAGCCCACAACTAGCGGGGGGTTTTGAGCAGTTCTTC. The chain combines TRBV5-1 with TRBJ2-1; 12 nucleotides align to TRBD2. The CDR3 consists of 15 residues. The junction had 8 bases not matched to a gene; V was cut back by 4 bases and J by 9 bases. Per germline, CDR1 SGHRS and CDR2 YFSETQ.

The rearrangement joins TRBV3-1 (or the pseudogene TRBV3-2) to TRBJ1-2, with a tentative D call TRBD1 (6 bases). There are 12 residues in the CDR3. V was clipped by 3 bases and J by 4 bases, with 6 bases between them. Looked up from germline, CDR1 is LGHDT and CDR2 is YNNKEL (reference sequence). The CDR3 sequence: CASSQGAYGYTF. The CDR3 region has the DNA TGTGCCAGCAGCCAGGGGGCCTATGGCTACACCTTC.

The V call is TRBV12-3 or TRBV12-4, the J call TRBJ1-6; possibly TRBD1 for D (5 bases). This CDR3 comprises 12 residues. Trimming removed 5 bases from V and 7 bases from J, with 6 bases in between. The CDR3 loop is CASSRQNSPLHF. The CDR3 region has the DNA TGTGCCAGCAGTCGACAGAATTCACCCCTCCACTTT.

This chain connects TRBV6-6 to TRBJ2-1; 7 nucleotides align to TRBD2. V lost 6 bases, J lost 0 bases, and 8 bases stayed unmatched. This CDR3 has 16 amino acids. CDR1 is MNHNY, CDR2 SVGAGI, per germline (reference sequence). The CDR3 DNA follows: TGTGCCAGCAGCCGGGCGGCTAGCGGCTCCTACAATGAGCAGTTCTTC. As protein: CASSRAASGSYNEQFF.

The J gene is TRBJ1-2, the V gene TRBV24-1; TRBD1 matches 8 bases. Germline V gene lookup returns CDR1 KGHDR and CDR2 SFDVKD. The CDR3 runs 14 residues. The junction had 9 bases not matched to a gene; V was cut back by 5 bases and J by 8 bases. Here the CDR3 reads CATSAPGQGQGYTF. CDR3 nucleotides: TGTGCCACCAGTGCCCCCGGACAGGGACAAGGCTACACCTTC.

This clone was counted once. This chain links TRBV28 with TRBJ2-7; a weak D match, TRBD1 (6 bases). CDR1 and CDR2 (germline): MDHEN, SYDVKM. The CDR3 is 15 amino acids. Trimming left V 3 bases short and J 1 base short, with 13 bases between. In nucleotides, the CDR3 is TGTGCCAGCAGTTTGTGGTCAGGGGATTCCTACGAGCAGTACTTC. Protein: CASSLWSGDSYEQYF.

The chain links TRBV7-2 to TRBJ2-7; 9 nucleotides agree with TRBD2. Losses at the gene ends were 1 base for V and 4 bases for J; bases not matched to a gene: 8. This CDR3 comprises 16 residues. The germline V gene encodes CDR1 SGHTA and CDR2 FQGNSA. The CDR3 nucleotides read TGTGCCAGCAGCTTAGGACTAGCGGCCCAAGGGTACGAGCAGTACTTC. This sequence encodes CASSLGLAAQGYEQYF.

This chain uses TRBV5-6 with TRBJ2-3, with TRBD2 matching 7 bases. The length of the CDR3 is 16 residues. Germline CDR1 SGHDT, CDR2 YYEEEE. J gave up 2 bases and V 1 base, and 7 bases lay outside the gene matches. CDR3 sequence reads: CASSLFAGATTDTQYF. The DNA of the CDR3 is TGTGCCAGCAGCTTGTTTGCGGGAGCGACCACAGATACGCAGTATTTT.

The chain has TRBV2 and TRBJ1-6; D uncertain. The CDR3 is 15 residues long. CDR1 and CDR2 (germline): SNHLY, FYNNEI. V shed 7 bases and J shed 18 bases, with 28 bases lying between them. The CDR3 sequence is CASTLHPPGSFRAHF. DNA of the CDR3: TGTGCCAGCACCCTTCACCCGCCCGGGAGTTTTAGGGCCCACTTT.

The chain carries TRBV18 and TRBJ2-3; D is possibly TRBD1 (6 bases). Trimming cost V 6 bases and J 0 bases, with 13 bases left between them. CDR1 and CDR2 from the germline V gene are KGHSH and LQKENI. The CDR3 contains 15 residues. This CDR3 reads CASSPQGLSTDTQYF. CDR3 sequence (DNA): TGTGCCAGCTCTCCCCAGGGGCTGAGCACAGATACGCAGTATTTT. The full variable domain, with the rest looked up from reference TRBV18 and TRBJ2-3, is NAGVMQNPRHLVRRRGQEARLRCSPMKGHSHVYWYRQLPEEGLKFMVYLQKENIIDESGMPKERFSAEFPKEGPSILRIQQVVRGDSAAYFCASSPQGLSTDTQYFGPGTRLTVL.

The chain recombines TRBV18 with TRBJ2-2; D is perhaps TRBD1 (6 bases). This CDR3 has 16 amino acids. Trimming stripped 1 base from V and 1 base from J, with 10 bases between. Germline assignment: CDR1 KGHSH and CDR2 LQKENI. The chain's CDR3 is CASSPQATGNTGELFF. The CDR3 nucleotides read TGTGCCAGCTCACCACAAGCGACAGGGAACACCGGGGAGCTGTTTTTT. Full variable domain (missing parts from reference TRBV18 and TRBJ2-2): NAGVMQNPRHLVRRRGQEARLRCSPMKGHSHVYWYRQLPEEGLKFMVYLQKENIIDESGMPKERFSAEFPKEGPSILRIQQVVRGDSAAYFCASSPQATGNTGELFFGEGSRLTVL.

The V call is TRBV7-9, the J call TRBJ2-7; TRBD2 is a possible D gene (6 bases). This CDR3 is 14 amino acids long. Germline CDR1 and CDR2: SEHNR and FQNEAQ (reference sequence). Trimming removed 3 bases from V and 2 bases from J, with 11 bases in between. The CDR3 DNA sequence: TGTGCCAGCAGCTTGACTGGGGGGACCTACGAGCAGTACTTC. Translated: CASSLTGGTYEQYF.

CDR3 coding DNA: TGCAGCGGGGGGACAGCTACCAACTATGGCTACACCTTC. It yields the protein CSGGTATNYGYTF. The gene calls are TRBV29-1 and TRBJ1-2; 7 bases match TRBD1. The junction had 7 bases not matched to a gene; V was cut back by 7 bases and J by 2 bases. This CDR3 has 13 amino acids. Looked up from germline, CDR1 is SQVTM and CDR2 is ANQGSEA.

Comments on this clone: Other DNA sequences from this sample encode an identical CDR3 as well. The J gene is TRBJ2-3, the V gene TRBV11-3; D might be TRBD1 (6 bases). Per the germline V gene, CDR1 is SGHNT and CDR2 is YENEEA. This CDR3 spans 12 amino acids. The CDR3 sequence is CASSLQGDTQYF. CDR3 nucleotide sequence: TGTGCTAGTAGCTTACAGGGAGATACGCAGTATTTT.

In this sample, this clone turned up once. The chain uses TRBV6-6 and TRBJ2-1; D unclear. The CDR3 is 16 residues long. V lost 6 bases to trimming and J lost 4 bases, with 19 bases between them. Germline V gene data show CDR1 as MNHNY and CDR2 as SVGAGI (reference sequence). The CDR3 DNA reads as TGTGCCAGCAGGACCTCGACCGCGACATCTTACAATGAGCAGTTCTTC. It encodes CASRTSTATSYNEQFF.

The gene calls are TRBV4-3 and TRBJ2-1; D gene uncertain. This CDR3 is built from 15 residues. Trimming left V 1 base short and J 8 bases short, with 15 bases between. Germline V gives CDR1 LGHNA, CDR2 YSLEER. CDR3 residues: CASSQGGLIIDEQFF. Here the CDR3 DNA reads TGCGCCAGCAGCCAAGGTGGGCTAATAATAGATGAGCAGTTCTTC.

The chain couples TRBV28 to TRBJ1-3; 7 bases match TRBD1. CDR1 is MDHEN, CDR2 SYDVKM, per germline. The CDR3 length is 15 residues. With 5 bases clipped from V and 2 bases from J, the junction kept 6 bases outside the gene matches. The CDR3 spells CASSTTGLTGNTIYF. Here the CDR3 DNA reads TGTGCCAGCAGTACGACAGGGTTGACTGGAAACACCATATATTTT.

This chain connects TRBV30 to TRBJ2-4, with no clear D. Germline V CDR1 and CDR2: GTSNPN, SVGIG (reference sequence). The CDR3 covers 15 residues. Trimming took 2 bases from V and 1 from J, leaving 12 bases between them. The CDR3 bases are TGTGCCTGGAGTCCTCTTGACACCGCCAAAAACATTCAGTACTTC. Translating it yields CAWSPLDTAKNIQYF. The full variable domain, rest sourced from reference TRBV30 and TRBJ2-4, is SQTIHQWPATLVQPVGSPLSLECTVEGTSNPNLYWYRQAAGRGLQLLFYSVGIGQISSEVPQNLSASRPQDRQFILSSKKLLLSDSGFYLCAWSPLDTAKNIQYFGAGTRLSVL.

V is TRBV5-1 and J is TRBJ2-7, with 16 bases that match TRBD2. CDR1 SGHRS and CDR2 YFSETQ come from the germline V gene. V shed 6 bases, J shed 6 bases, and the junction held 9 bases outside the gene matches. CDR3 length equals 16 residues. CDR3 residues: CASTHGTSGGASEQYF. DNA of the CDR3: TGCGCCAGCACCCACGGGACTAGCGGGGGGGCAAGCGAGCAGTACTTC.

This chain joins TRBV30 and TRBJ2-6; D is undetermined. Germline lookup yields CDR1 GTSNPN and CDR2 SVGIG (reference sequence). The CDR3 is 15 residues long. V was pared by 0 bases and J by 0 bases, with 6 bases between. CDR3 sequence (DNA): TGTGCCTGGAGTGTACATACCTCTGGGGCCAACGTCCTGACTTTC. Translation gives CAWSVHTSGANVLTF.